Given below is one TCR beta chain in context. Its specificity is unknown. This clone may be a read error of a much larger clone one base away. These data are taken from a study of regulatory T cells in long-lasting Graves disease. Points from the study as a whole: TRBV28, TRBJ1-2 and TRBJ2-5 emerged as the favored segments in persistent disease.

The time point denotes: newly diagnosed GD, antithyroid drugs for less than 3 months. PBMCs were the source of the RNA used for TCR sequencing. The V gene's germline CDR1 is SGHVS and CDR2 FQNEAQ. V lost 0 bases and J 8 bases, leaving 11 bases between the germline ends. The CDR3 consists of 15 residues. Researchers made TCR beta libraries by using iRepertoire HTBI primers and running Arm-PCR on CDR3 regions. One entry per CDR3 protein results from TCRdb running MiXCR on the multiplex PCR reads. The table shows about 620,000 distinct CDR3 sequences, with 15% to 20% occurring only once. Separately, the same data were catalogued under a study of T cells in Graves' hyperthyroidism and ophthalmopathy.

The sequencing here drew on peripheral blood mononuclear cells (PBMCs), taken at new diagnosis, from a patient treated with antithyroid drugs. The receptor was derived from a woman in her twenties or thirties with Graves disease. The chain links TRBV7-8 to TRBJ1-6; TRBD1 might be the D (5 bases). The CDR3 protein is CASSLAVQGYSPLHF. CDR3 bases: TGTGCCAGCAGCTTAGCAGTTCAGGGCTATTCACCCCTCCACTTT.